This T cell receptor (beta chain) was profiled in a study of T cell changes during pregnancy in multiple sclerosis. Trimming left V 6 bases short and J 0 bases short, with 14 bases between. The germline gives CDR1 MNHNY, CDR2 SVGAGI (reference sequence). This CDR3 region has 15 residues. Repertoires were generated with immunoSEQ multiplex PCR, while TCRdb's copy carries only in-frame clones and drops some. The table lists more than 55,000 clones, 90% to 95% of them singletons, with around 2.4% in the top ten. The clonotype was recovered from a female donor in good health, enrolled as a control in a pregnancy study. V and J are TRBV6-6 and TRBJ1-1, with a tentative D call TRBD1 (6 bases). The sample consisted of peripheral blood, taken in the third trimester of pregnancy. CDR3 loop: CASRPPGQLNTEAFF. The CDR3 coding sequence is TGTGCCAGCAGACCCCCGGGACAACTGAACACTGAAGCTTTCTTT.